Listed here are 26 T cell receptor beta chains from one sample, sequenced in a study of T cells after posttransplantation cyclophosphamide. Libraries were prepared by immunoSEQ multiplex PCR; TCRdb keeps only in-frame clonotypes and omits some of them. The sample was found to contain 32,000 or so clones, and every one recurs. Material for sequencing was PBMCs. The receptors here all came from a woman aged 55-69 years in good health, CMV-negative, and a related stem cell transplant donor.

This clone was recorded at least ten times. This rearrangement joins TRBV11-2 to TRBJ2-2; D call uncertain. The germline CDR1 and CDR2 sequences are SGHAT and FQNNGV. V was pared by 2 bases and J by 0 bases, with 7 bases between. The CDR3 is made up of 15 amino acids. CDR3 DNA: TGTGCCAGCAGCTTACGCGGTTCGAACACCGGGGAGCTGTTTTTT. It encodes CASSLRGSNTGELFF.

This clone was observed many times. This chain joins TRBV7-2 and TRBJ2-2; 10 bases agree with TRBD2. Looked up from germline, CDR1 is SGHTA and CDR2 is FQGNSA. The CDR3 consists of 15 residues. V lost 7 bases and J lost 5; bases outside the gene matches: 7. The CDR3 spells CASTPATSGTGELFF. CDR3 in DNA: TGTGCCAGCACCCCCGCGACTAGCGGGACCGGGGAGCTGTTTTTT.

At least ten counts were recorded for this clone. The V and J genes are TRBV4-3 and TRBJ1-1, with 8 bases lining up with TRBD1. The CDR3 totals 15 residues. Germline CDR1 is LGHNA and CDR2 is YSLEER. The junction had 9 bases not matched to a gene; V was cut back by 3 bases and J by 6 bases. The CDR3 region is CASSQGPEDRAEAFF. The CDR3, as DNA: TGCGCCAGCAGCCAGGGCCCCGAGGACAGGGCTGAAGCTTTCTTT.

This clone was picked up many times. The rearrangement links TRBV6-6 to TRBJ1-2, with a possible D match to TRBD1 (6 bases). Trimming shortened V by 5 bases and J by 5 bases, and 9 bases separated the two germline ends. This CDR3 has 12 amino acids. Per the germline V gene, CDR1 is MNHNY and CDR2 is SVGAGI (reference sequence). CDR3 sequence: CASSQGQYGYTF. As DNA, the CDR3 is TGTGCCAGCAGTCAAGGACAGTATGGCTACACCTTC.

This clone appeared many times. CDR3 residues: CASSKPGSEQYF. CDR3 coding DNA: TGTGCCAGCAGCAAACCAGGGAGCGAGCAGTACTTC. The chain recombines TRBV7-9 with TRBJ2-7, with D tentatively TRBD1 or TRBD2 (5 bases each). The CDR3 length is 12 residues. V was cut by 5 bases and J by 6 bases, with 11 bases left in between. Per germline, CDR1 SEHNR and CDR2 FQNEAQ (reference sequence). The full variable domain, rest sourced from reference TRBV7-9 and TRBJ2-7, is DTGVSQNPRHKITKRGQNVTFRCDPISEHNRLYWYRQTLGQGPEFLTYFQNEAQLEKSRLLSDRFSAERPKGSFSTLEIQRTEQGDSAMYLCASSKPGSEQYFGPGTRLTVT.

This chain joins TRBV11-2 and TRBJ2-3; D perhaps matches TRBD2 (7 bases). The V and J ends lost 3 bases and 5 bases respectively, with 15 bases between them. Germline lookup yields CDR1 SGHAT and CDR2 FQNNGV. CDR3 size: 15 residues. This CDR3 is CASSFTGGHGDTQYF. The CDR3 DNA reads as TGTGCCAGCAGCTTTACGGGGGGCCATGGAGATACGCAGTATTTT.

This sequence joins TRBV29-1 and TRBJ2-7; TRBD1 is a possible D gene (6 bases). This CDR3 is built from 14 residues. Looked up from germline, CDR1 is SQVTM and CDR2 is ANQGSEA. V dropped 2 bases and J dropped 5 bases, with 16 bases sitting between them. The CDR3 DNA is TGCAGCGTTGAAAAAGTGCAGGGGCGGAACGAGCAGTACTTC. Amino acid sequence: CSVEKVQGRNEQYF.

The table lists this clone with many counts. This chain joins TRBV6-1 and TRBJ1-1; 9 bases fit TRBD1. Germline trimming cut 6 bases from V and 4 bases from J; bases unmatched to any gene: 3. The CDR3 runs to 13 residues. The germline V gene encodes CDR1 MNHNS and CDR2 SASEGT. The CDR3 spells CASRGTGSTEAFF. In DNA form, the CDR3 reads TGTGCCAGCAGGGGGACAGGGAGCACTGAAGCTTTCTTT.

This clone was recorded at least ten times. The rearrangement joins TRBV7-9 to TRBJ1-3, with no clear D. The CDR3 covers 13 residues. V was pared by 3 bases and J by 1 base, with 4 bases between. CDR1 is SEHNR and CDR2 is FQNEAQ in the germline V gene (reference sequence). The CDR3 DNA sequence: TGTGCCAGCAGCTTCTTATCTGGAAACACCATATATTTT. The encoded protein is CASSFLSGNTIYF.

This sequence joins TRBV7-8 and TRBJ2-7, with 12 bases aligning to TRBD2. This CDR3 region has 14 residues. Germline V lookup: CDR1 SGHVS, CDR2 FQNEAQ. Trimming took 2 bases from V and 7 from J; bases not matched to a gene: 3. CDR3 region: CASSLYTSGGEQYF. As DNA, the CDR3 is TGTGCCAGCAGCTTATACACTAGCGGGGGGGAGCAGTACTTC.

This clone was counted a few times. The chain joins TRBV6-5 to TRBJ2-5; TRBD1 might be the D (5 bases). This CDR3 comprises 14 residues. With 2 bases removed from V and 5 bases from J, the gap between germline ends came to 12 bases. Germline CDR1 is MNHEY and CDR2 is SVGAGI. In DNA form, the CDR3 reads TGTGCCAGCAGTTACGGGGCCGCCGCCGAGACCCAGTACTTC. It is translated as CASSYGAAAETQYF.

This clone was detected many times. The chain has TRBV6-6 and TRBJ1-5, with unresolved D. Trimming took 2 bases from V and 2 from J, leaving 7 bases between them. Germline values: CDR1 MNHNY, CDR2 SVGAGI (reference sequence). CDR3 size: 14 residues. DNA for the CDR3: TGTGCCAGCAGTTACATGGTAGGCAATCAGCCCCAGCATTTT. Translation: CASSYMVGNQPQHF.

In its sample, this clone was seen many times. The CDR3 DNA reads as TGCGCCAGCAGCCGGGTGGGGGAGGGGGTTGAAAAACTGTTTTTT. Protein product: CASSRVGEGVEKLFF. The rearrangement uses TRBV4-3 and TRBJ1-4; the D gene is possibly TRBD1 (6 bases). V lost 4 bases and J 7 bases, leaving 16 bases between the germline ends. The length of the CDR3 is 15 residues. CDR1 is LGHNA, CDR2 YSLEER, per germline.

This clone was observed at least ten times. CDR3 DNA sequence: TGTGCCACCAGTCAACCGGGACAGGGGGCTAATGAGCAGTTCTTC. This encodes CATSQPGQGANEQFF. The genes are TRBV24-1 and TRBJ2-1; 12 nucleotides line up with TRBD1. The CDR3 loop spans 15 amino acids. The germline V gene encodes CDR1 KGHDR and CDR2 SFDVKD. Trimming took 6 bases from V and 7 from J; bases not matched to a gene: 6.

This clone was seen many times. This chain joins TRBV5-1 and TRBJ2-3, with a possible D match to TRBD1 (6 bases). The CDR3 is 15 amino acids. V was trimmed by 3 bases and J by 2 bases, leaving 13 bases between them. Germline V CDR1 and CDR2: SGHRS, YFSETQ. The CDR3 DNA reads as TGCGCCAGCAGCTCCTTAACAGGGTCCACAGATACGCAGTATTTT. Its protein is CASSSLTGSTDTQYF.

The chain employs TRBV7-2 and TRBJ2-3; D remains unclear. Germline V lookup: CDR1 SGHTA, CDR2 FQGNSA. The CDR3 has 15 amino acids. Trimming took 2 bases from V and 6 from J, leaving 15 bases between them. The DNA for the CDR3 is TGTGCCAGCAGCTTAATGCTTCAAGAGAGGGATACGCAGTATTTT. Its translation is CASSLMLQERDTQYF.

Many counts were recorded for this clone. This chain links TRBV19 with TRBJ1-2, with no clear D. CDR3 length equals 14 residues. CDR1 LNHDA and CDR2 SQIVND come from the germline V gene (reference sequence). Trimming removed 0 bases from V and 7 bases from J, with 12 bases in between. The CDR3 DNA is TGTGCCAGTAGTATAGATTGGCGTACAGTTGGCTACACCTTC. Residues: CASSIDWRTVGYTF.

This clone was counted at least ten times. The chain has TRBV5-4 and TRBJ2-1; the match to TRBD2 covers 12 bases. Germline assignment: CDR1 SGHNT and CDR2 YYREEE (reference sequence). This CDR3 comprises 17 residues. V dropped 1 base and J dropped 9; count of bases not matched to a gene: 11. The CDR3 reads CASSLSSGGASFGEQFF. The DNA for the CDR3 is TGTGCCAGCAGCTTGTCTAGCGGGGGGGCCTCATTTGGTGAGCAGTTCTTC.

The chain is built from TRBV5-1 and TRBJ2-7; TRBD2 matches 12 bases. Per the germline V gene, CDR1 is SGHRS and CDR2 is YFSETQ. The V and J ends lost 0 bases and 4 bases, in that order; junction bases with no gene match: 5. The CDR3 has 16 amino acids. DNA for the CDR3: TGCGCCAGCAGCTTGGGACTAGCGGGAGTCTCATACGAGCAGTACTTC. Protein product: CASSLGLAGVSYEQYF.

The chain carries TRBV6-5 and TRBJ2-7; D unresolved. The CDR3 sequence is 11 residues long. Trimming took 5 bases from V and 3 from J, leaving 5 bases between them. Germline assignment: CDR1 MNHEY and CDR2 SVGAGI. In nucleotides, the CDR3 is TGTGCCAGCAGTCAGAACTACGAGCAGTACTTC. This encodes CASSQNYEQYF.

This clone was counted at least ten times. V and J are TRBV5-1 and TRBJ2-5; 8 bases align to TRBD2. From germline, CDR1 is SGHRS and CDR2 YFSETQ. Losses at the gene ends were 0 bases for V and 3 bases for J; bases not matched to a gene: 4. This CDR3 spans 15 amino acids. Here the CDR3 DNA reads TGCGCCAGCAGCTTGGGGCCAGCGGGGGAAGAGACCCAGTACTTC. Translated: CASSLGPAGEETQYF. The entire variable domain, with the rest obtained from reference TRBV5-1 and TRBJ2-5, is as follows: KAGVTQTPRYLIKTRGQQVTLSCSPISGHRSVSWYQQTPGQGLQFLFEYFSETQRNKGNFPGRFSGRQFSNSRSEMNVSTLELGDSALYLCASSLGPAGEETQYFGPGTRLLVL.

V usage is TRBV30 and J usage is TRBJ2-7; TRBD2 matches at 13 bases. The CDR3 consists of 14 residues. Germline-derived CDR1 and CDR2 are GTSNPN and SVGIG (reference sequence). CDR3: CAVRLAGGSTEQYF. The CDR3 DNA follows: TGTGCTGTCCGACTAGCGGGAGGCTCTACCGAGCAGTACTTC. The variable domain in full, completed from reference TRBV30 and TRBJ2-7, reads SQTIHQWPATLVQPVGSPLSLECTVEGTSNPNLYWYRQAAGRGLQLLFYSVGIGQISSEVPQNLSASRPQDRQFILSSKKLLLSDSGFYLCAVRLAGGSTEQYFGPGTRLTVT.

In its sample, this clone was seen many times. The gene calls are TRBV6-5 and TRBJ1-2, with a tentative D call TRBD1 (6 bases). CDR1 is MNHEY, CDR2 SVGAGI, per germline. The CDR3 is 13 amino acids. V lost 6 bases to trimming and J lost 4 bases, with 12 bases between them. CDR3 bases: TGTGCCAGCAGGCCTCAGGGGACCTATGGCTACACCTTC. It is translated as CASRPQGTYGYTF.

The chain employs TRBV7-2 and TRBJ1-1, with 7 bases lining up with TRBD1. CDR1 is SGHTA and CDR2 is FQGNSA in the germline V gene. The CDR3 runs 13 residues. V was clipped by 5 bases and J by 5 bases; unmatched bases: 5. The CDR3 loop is CASSIQGLTEAFF. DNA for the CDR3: TGTGCCAGCAGCATACAGGGGTTGACTGAAGCTTTCTTT.

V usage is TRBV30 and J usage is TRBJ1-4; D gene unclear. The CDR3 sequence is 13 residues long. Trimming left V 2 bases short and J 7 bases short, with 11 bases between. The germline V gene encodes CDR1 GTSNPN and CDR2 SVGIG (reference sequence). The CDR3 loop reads CAWSMILSEKLFF. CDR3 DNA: TGTGCCTGGAGTATGATTCTTAGTGAAAAACTGTTTTTT.

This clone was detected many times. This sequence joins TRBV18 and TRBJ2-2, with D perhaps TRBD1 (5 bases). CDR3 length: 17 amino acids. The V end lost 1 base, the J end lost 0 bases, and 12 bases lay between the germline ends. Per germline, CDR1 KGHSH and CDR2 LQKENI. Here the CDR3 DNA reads TGTGCCAGCTCACCACAACTTGACAGTACGAACACCGGGGAGCTGTTTTTT. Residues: CASSPQLDSTNTGELFF.